This is a list of T cell receptor beta chains from one sample in a study of shared clonotypes between healthy human individuals. Clones were read by immunoSEQ multiplex PCR, and TCRdb kept only the in-frame ones, dropping some. The sample includes millions of clones, around 94% of them seen just once. Sequenced: naive CD4+ T cells sorted from blood. The receptors stem from a man younger than 35 in good health. Both conserved end residues are part of each CDR3. Each record gives: J gene, V gene, CDR3 protein.

>TRBJ2-3|TRBV10-3
CAANGGDTQYF
>TRBJ1-3|TRBV18
CASSPPSVSGNTIYF
>TRBJ2-7|TRBV18
CASSPPSRAGEQYF
>TRBJ1-4|TRBV1
CTSSQVQFGRKDSATNEKLFF
>TRBJ1-2|TRBV27
CASSLGAGNYGYTF
>TRBJ2-6|TRBV4-3
CASSQEGASGANVLTF
>TRBJ1-1|TRBV18
CASSGQPNTEAFF
>TRBJ1-3|TRBV5-6
CASSRRGPGNTIYF
>TRBJ1-3|TRBV18
CASSPPGAGNTIYF
>TRBJ1-5|TRBV5-5
CASSGQANQPQHF
>TRBJ1-5|TRBV6-5
CASNNAGGGQPQHF
>TRBJ2-2|TRBV28
CASRDSRGELFF
>TRBJ1-2|TRBV18
CASSPGQGDGYTF
>TRBJ2-1|TRBV5-1
CASSGSGNTYNEQFF
>TRBJ1-5|TRBV6-1
CASSEDRQQPQHF
>TRBJ2-5|TRBV5-6
CASSFDRGETQYF
>TRBJ2-1|TRBV18
CASSPSRRGPEQFF
>TRBJ2-7|TRBV4-1
CASSQLTGGGYEQYF
>TRBJ2-5|TRBV27
CASSLSPRETETQYF
>TRBJ1-3|TRBV30
CAWSEQSSGNTIYF
>TRBJ2-1|TRBV2
CASSATAGLVNEQFF
>TRBJ2-5|TRBV19
CASSIGGLETQYF
>TRBJ1-1|TRBV7-9
CASSSTGGRDPGAEAFF
>TRBJ2-7|TRBV19
CASRADRPPYEQYF
>TRBJ2-1|TRBV7-6
CASSPLPSGNYNEQFF
>TRBJ2-5|TRBV5-6
CASSLAAGETQYF
>TRBJ2-1|TRBV14
CASSQDPMTDEQFF
>TRBJ1-6|TRBV30
CASINRGNSPLHF
>TRBJ1-2|TRBV5-1
CASSQGQGDGYTF
>TRBJ2-3|TRBV27
CASSRQGYTDTQYF
>TRBJ2-7|TRBV5-4
CASSQSGPGPYEQYF
>TRBJ2-2|TRBV28
CASSLWSLISNTGELFF
>TRBJ2-5|TRBV6-5
CASSMGERETQYF
>TRBJ2-7|TRBV5-1
CASSLRSVVPSYEQYF
>TRBJ2-7|TRBV5-1
CASTPGTGSKAYEQYF
>TRBJ1-2|TRBV9
CASSGLGQGDGYTF
>TRBJ1-6|TRBV5-1
CASSLNRDSPLHF
>TRBJ1-1|TRBV6-1
CASSEVGRGRTEAFF
>TRBJ2-1|TRBV2
CASRPDIETHNEQFF
>TRBJ2-5|TRBV27
CASSRARTIGTQYF
>TRBJ1-5|TRBV4-2
CASSPSGYSNQPQHF
>TRBJ1-5|TRBV19
CASMGGDQPQHF
>TRBJ1-4|TRBV19
CASSIHLRATNEKLFF
>TRBJ2-5|TRBV4-3
CASSQETRKTQYF
>TRBJ2-5|TRBV10-3
CAISEASQETQYF
>TRBJ2-4|TRBV18
CASSPSTGNIQYF
>TRBJ2-1|TRBV20-1
CSAVSNEQFF
>TRBJ1-2|TRBV4-1
CASSPPDQYGYGYTF
>TRBJ1-5|TRBV7-2
CASSPSVGNQPQHF
>TRBJ2-5|TRBV5-1
CASSLAGLTNQETQYF
>TRBJ2-3|TRBV10-2
CAIGTSGGYGDTQYF
>TRBJ1-1|TRBV6-6
CASKVMNTEAFF
>TRBJ1-4|TRBV6-4
CAEGQQEATNEKLFF
>TRBJ1-5|TRBV2
CASSPTGRQPQHF
>TRBJ1-6|TRBV5-1
CASSPGQANSPLHF
>TRBJ2-2|TRBV11-3
CASSLSRQNTGELFF
>TRBJ1-2|TRBV19
CASSIGGGVYGYTF